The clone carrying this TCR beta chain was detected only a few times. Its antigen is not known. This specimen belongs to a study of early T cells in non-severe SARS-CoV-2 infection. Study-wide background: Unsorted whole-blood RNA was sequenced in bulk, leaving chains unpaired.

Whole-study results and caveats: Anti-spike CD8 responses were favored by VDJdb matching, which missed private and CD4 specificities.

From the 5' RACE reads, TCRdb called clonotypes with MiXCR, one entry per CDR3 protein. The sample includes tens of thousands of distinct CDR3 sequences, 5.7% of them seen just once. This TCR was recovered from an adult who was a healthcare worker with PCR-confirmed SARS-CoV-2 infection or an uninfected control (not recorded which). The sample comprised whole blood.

CDR3 protein: CASSLAPGHSREQYF. CDR3 DNA sequence: TGTGCCAGCAGTTTAGCCCCGGGGCATTCAAGAGAGCAGTACTTC. This rearrangement joins TRBV27 to TRBJ2-7, with D perhaps being TRBD1 or TRBD2 (5 bases each). The germline CDR1 and CDR2 sequences are MNHEY and SMNVEV (reference sequence). V lost 2 bases to trimming and J lost 7 bases, with 18 bases between them. The CDR3 has 15 amino acids.